A single sample gave rise to the 2 T cell receptor beta chains below, sequenced in a study of cytomegalovirus exposure and HLA in healthy donors. Some clones are missing from TCRdb's copy, which holds only in-frame ones; the method was immunoSEQ multiplex PCR. This sample has 92,000 or so clones, with about 96% found just once. The sample taken for sequencing was PBMCs. The receptor set was obtained from a man younger than 30 in good health and CMV-seronegative.

This chain uses TRBV28 with TRBJ2-7; D ambiguous. The CDR3 covers 14 residues. CDR1 and CDR2 (germline): MDHEN, SYDVKM. V was shortened by 5 bases and J by 4 bases, with 15 bases between the two germline ends. The CDR3 reads CASSPQWAPYEQYF. The CDR3, as DNA: TGTGCCAGCAGTCCCCAGTGGGCACCTTACGAGCAGTACTTC.

The chain links TRBV29-1 to TRBJ1-2, with 11 positions matching TRBD1. V gave up 3 bases and J gave up 7 bases; unmatched junction bases: 4. This CDR3 has 13 residues. Germline assignment: CDR1 SQVTM and CDR2 ANQGSEA. In DNA, the CDR3 is TGCAGCGTTGACAGGACAGGGGGCGTTGGCTACACCTTC. Translation gives CSVDRTGGVGYTF. The full variable domain, completed using reference TRBV29-1 and TRBJ1-2, is SAVISQKPSRDICQRGTSLTIQCQVDSQVTMMFWYRQQPGQSLTLIATANQGSEATYESGFVIDKFPISRPNLTFSTLTVSNMSPEDSSIYLCSVDRTGGVGYTFGSGTRLTVV.